A single sample is the source of the 10 T cell receptor beta chains below, sequenced in a study of CD8+ T cells in alopecia areata. The treatment: oral pan-JAK inhibitor, 5-10 mg twice daily. cDNA serving as the sequencing template came from extracted, reverse transcribed RNA. Generated by immunoSEQ multiplex PCR, the TCRdb table keeps only in-frame clones and is missing some. Of some 200,000 clones in the sample, roughly three fifths are singletons; the top ten hold less than 3.5%. The sequencing here drew on CD4+ T cells sorted from blood, taken at week 4, from a patient treated with tofacitinib. These receptors originate from a human donor with alopecia areata.

The V call is TRBV29-1, the J call TRBJ2-3; D is unclear. Looked up from germline, CDR1 is SQVTM and CDR2 is ANQGSEA. This CDR3 has 14 residues. Trimming stripped 7 bases from V and 1 base from J, with 15 bases between. Here the CDR3 DNA reads TGCAGCGGTTATTCGGCCCTCCGCACAGATACGCAGTATTTT. Translation: CSGYSALRTDTQYF.

The rearrangement joins TRBV5-1 to TRBJ1-6, with TRBD1 identical over 12 bases. Germline trimming cut 1 base from V and 8 bases from J; bases unmatched to any gene: 4. Germline CDR1 and CDR2: SGHRS and YFSETQ. The CDR3 length is 16 residues. In nucleotides, the CDR3 is TGCGCCAGCAGCTTGTGGGGGGACAGGGGGCATTCACCCCTCCACTTT. Its translation is CASSLWGDRGHSPLHF.

V usage is TRBV7-2 and J usage is TRBJ1-5; D gene uncertain. From germline, CDR1 is SGHTA and CDR2 FQGNSA. Trimming shortened V by 2 bases and J by 4 bases, and 6 bases separated the two germline ends. The CDR3 is 13 residues long. The CDR3 protein is CASSLRRNQPQHF. The CDR3 bases are TGTGCCAGCAGCTTACGGCGGAATCAGCCCCAGCATTTT.

The J gene is TRBJ1-2, the V gene TRBV30; D not resolved. The length of the CDR3 is 13 residues. V was shortened by 2 bases and J by 8 bases, with 15 bases between the two germline ends. Germline assignment: CDR1 GTSNPN and CDR2 SVGIG (reference sequence). The CDR3 is CAWSHGPDLGYTF. As DNA, the CDR3 is TGTGCCTGGAGTCATGGGCCCGACCTCGGCTACACCTTC.

This clone came up a few times. The chain joins TRBV7-2 to TRBJ2-3; D gene unclear. The germline gives CDR1 SGHTA, CDR2 FQGNSA. The CDR3 is 14 amino acids. Trimming removed 4 bases at V and 3 bases at J, with 11 bases between. As DNA, the CDR3 is TGTGCCAGCAGCTCGGAGAGTCGTACAGATACGCAGTATTTT. This gives the protein CASSSESRTDTQYF.

This chain uses TRBV4-1 with TRBJ2-7; TRBD1 matches at 8 bases. Germline V gene data show CDR1 as MGHRA and CDR2 as YSYEKL. V lost 0 bases, J lost 6 bases, and 16 bases stayed unmatched. The CDR3 totals 18 residues. The CDR3 spells CASSQDKARGQLTGEQYF. The CDR3 DNA sequence: TGCGCCAGCAGCCAAGATAAGGCCAGGGGGCAGCTAACGGGCGAGCAGTACTTC.

In its sample, this clone was seen a few times. The CDR3 sequence: CSVVGGYNEQFF. DNA for the CDR3: TGCAGCGTTGTAGGAGGGTACAATGAGCAGTTCTTC. This chain uses TRBV29-1 with TRBJ2-1, with D perhaps matching TRBD2 (6 bases). Germline V gene sequence: CDR1 SQVTM, CDR2 ANQGSEA. V lost 4 bases and J 4 bases, leaving 8 bases between the germline ends. This CDR3 region has 12 residues.

The chain recombines TRBV30 with TRBJ2-1, with D perhaps matching TRBD1 or TRBD2 (5 bases each). Germline-derived CDR1 and CDR2 are GTSNPN and SVGIG (reference sequence). The CDR3 covers 15 residues. V gave up 0 bases and J gave up 3 bases, with 12 bases separating them. CDR3 nucleotide sequence: TGTGCCTGGAGTGTGCCCGGGGCGGGCTACAATGAGCAGTTCTTC. Amino acid sequence: CAWSVPGAGYNEQFF.

This chain joins TRBV29-1 and TRBJ1-4, with 10 bases that match TRBD1. Germline CDR1 and CDR2: SQVTM and ANQGSEA. The CDR3 is made up of 16 amino acids. Germline trimming cut 0 bases from V and 12 bases from J; bases unmatched to any gene: 13. CDR3 coding DNA: TGCAGCGTTGAAGATCGGAGGACAGGACAGGGGGGTGAACTGTTTTTT. Amino acids: CSVEDRRTGQGGELFF.

The rearrangement joins TRBV25-1 to TRBJ2-7, with 8 bases matching TRBD1. Germline values: CDR1 MGHDK, CDR2 SYGVNS. V dropped 4 bases and J dropped 6; count of bases not matched to a gene: 2. The CDR3 runs to 12 residues. This chain's CDR3 is CASSGQGFEQYF. Here the CDR3 DNA reads TGTGCCAGCAGTGGACAGGGGTTCGAGCAGTACTTC.